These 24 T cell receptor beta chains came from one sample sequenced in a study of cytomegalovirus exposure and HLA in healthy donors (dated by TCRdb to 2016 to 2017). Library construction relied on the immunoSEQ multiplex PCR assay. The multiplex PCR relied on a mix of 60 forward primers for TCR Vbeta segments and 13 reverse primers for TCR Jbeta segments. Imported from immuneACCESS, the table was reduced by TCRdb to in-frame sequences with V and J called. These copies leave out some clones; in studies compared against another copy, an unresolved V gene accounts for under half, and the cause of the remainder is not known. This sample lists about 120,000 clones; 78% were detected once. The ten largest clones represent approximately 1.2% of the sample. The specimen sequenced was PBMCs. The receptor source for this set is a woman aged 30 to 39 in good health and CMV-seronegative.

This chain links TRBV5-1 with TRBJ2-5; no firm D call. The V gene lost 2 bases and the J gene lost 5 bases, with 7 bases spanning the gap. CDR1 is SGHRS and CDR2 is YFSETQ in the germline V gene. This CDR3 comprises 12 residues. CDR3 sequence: CASSLTRETQYF. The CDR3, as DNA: TGCGCCAGCAGCTTAACTCGGGAGACCCAGTACTTC.

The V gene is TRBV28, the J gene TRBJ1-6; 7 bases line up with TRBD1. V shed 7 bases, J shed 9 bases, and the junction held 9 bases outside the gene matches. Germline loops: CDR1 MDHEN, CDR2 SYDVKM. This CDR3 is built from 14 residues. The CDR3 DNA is TGTGCCAGCAATCGACAGGGTCGGAGTTCACCCCTCCACTTT. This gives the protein CASNRQGRSSPLHF.

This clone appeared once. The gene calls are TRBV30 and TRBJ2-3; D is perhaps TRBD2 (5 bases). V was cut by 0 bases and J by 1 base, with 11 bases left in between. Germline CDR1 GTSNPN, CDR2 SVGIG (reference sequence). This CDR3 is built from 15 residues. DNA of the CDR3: TGTGCCTGGAGTGTAGGGCTAGCTGGCACAGATACGCAGTATTTT. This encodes CAWSVGLAGTDTQYF.

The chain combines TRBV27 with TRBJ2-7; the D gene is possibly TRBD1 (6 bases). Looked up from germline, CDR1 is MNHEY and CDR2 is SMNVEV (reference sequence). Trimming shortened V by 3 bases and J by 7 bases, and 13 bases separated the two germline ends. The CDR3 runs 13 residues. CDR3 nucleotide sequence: TGTGCCAGCAGTTTGGGCAGGGGCCGAGAGCAGTACTTC. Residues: CASSLGRGREQYF.

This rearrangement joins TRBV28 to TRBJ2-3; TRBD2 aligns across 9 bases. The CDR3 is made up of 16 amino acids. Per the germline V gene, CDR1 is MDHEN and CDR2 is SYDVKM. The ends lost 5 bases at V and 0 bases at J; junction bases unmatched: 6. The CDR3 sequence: CASSPWTSASTDTQYF. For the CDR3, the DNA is TGTGCCAGCAGTCCCTGGACTAGCGCAAGCACAGATACGCAGTATTTT.

The DNA of the CDR3 is TGTGCCAGCACCGCCCGGGACAGGGTTTTCGAGCAGTACTTC. Amino acids: CASTARDRVFEQYF. The genes are TRBV6-4 and TRBJ2-7, with TRBD1 identical over 9 bases. CDR3 length: 14 amino acids. The germline V gene has CDR1 MRHNA and CDR2 SNTAGT. V was clipped by 7 bases and J by 6 bases; unmatched bases: 10.

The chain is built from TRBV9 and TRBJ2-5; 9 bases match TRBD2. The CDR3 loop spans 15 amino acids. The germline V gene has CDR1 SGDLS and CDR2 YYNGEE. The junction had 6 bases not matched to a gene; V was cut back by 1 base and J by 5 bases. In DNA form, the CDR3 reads TGTGCCAGCAGCGTACTAGCGGGGAGGGGGGAGACCCAGTACTTC. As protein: CASSVLAGRGETQYF.

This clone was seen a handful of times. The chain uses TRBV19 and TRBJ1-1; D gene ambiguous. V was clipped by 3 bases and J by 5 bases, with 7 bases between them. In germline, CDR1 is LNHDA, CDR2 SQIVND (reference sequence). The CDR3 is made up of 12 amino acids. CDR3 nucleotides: TGTGCCAGTAGTATCCGAGGGACTGAAGCTTTCTTT. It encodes CASSIRGTEAFF.

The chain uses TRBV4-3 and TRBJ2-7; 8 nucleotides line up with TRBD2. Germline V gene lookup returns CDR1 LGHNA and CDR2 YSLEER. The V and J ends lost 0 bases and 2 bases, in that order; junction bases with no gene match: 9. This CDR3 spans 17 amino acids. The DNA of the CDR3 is TGCGCCAGCAGCCAAGATTCTAATAGCGGGGTGACCTACGAGCAGTACTTC. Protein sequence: CASSQDSNSGVTYEQYF.

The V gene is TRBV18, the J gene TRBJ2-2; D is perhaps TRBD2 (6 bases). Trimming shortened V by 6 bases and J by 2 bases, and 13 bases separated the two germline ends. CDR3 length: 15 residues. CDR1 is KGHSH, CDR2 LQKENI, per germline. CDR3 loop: CASSPGTGNTGELFF. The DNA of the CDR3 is TGTGCCAGCTCCCCCGGGACTGGCAACACCGGGGAGCTGTTTTTT.

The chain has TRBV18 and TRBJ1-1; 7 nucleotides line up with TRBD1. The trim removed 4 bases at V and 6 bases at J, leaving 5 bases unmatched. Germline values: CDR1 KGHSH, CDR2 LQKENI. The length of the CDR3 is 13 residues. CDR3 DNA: TGTGCCAGCTCACAAACAGGGGTCGCTGAAGCTTTCTTT. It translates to CASSQTGVAEAFF.

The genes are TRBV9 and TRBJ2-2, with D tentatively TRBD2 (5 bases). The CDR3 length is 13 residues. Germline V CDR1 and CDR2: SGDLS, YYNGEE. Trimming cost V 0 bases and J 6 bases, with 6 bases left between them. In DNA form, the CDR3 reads TGTGCCAGCAGCGTAGCGGGGTCCGGGGAGCTGTTTTTT. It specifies CASSVAGSGELFF.

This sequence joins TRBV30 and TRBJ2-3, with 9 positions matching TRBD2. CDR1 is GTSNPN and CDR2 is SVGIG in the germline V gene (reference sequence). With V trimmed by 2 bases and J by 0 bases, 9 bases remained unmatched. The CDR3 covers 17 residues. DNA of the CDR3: TGTGCCTGGAGTCCTTTCCCCGGACTAGCGAGCACAGATACGCAGTATTTT. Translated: CAWSPFPGLASTDTQYF.

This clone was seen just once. CDR3 coding DNA: TGCGCCAGTAAGGAGGAAAACAGAGGACCTAACTATGGCTACACCTTC. Translating gives CASKEENRGPNYGYTF. The chain combines TRBV4-1 with TRBJ1-2, with unresolved D. The V end lost 9 bases, the J end lost 0 bases, and 20 bases lay between the germline ends. Germline V lookup: CDR1 MGHRA, CDR2 YSYEKL. This CDR3 has 16 residues.

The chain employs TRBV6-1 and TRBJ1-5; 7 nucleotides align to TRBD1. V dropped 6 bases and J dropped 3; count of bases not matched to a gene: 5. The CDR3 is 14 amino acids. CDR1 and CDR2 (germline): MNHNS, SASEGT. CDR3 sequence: CASSQTGFNQPQHF. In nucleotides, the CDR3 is TGTGCCAGCAGCCAGACAGGGTTCAATCAGCCCCAGCATTTT.

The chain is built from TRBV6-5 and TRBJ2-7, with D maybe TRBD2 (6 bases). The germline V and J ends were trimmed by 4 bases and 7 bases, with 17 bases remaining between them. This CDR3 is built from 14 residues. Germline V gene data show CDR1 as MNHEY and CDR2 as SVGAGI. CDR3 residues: CASSSSWPGGEQYF. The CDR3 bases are TGTGCCAGCAGTTCCTCATGGCCCGGAGGGGAGCAGTACTTC.

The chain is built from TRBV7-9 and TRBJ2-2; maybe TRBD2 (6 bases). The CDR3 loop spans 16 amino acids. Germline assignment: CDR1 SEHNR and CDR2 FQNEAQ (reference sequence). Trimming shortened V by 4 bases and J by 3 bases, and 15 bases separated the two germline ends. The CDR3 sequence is CASSSRDSDDTGELFF. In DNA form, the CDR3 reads TGTGCCAGCAGCTCCCGGGACTCGGACGACACCGGGGAGCTGTTTTTT.

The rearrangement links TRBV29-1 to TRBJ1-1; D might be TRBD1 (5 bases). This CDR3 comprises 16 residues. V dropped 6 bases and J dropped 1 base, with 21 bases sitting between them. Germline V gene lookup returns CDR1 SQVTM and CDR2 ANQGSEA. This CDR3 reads CSVGVRVGDWNTEAFF. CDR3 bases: TGCAGCGTGGGGGTAAGGGTGGGGGACTGGAACACTGAAGCTTTCTTT.

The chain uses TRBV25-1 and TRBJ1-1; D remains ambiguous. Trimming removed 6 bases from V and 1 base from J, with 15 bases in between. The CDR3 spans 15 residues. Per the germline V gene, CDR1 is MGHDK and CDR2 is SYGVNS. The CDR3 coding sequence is TGTGCCAGCAGATGGGCGGGGTTAGGGAACACTGAAGCTTTCTTT. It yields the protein CASRWAGLGNTEAFF.

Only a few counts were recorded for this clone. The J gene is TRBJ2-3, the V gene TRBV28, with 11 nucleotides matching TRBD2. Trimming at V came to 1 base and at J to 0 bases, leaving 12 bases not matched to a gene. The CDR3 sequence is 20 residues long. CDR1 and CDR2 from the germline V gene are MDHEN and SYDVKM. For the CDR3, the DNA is TGTGCCAGCAGTTTATTAATGGGATCCCTAGCGGGGGGTAGCACAGATACGCAGTATTTT. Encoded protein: CASSLLMGSLAGGSTDTQYF.

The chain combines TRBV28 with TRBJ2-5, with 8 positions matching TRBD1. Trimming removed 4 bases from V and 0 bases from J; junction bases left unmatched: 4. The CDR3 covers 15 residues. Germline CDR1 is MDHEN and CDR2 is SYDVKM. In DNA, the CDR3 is TGTGCCAGCAGTTCGAGGACAGGGAACCAAGAGACCCAGTACTTC. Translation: CASSSRTGNQETQYF.

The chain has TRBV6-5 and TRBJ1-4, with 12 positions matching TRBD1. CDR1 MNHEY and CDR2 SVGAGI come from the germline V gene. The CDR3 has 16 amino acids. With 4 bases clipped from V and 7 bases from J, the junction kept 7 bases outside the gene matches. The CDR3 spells CASSLGQGAQGEKLFF. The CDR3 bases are TGTGCCAGCAGTTTGGGACAGGGGGCGCAGGGTGAAAAACTGTTTTTT.

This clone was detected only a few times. CDR3 nucleotide sequence: TGTGCCAGTAGTCTACAGGGGGCTGGATACGAGCAGTACTTC. This sequence encodes CASSLQGAGYEQYF. This rearrangement joins TRBV19 to TRBJ2-7; 9 positions match TRBD1. CDR3 length: 14 amino acids. Unmatched junction bases numbered 6, after V lost 5 bases and J lost 4 bases. Looked up from germline, CDR1 is LNHDA and CDR2 is SQIVND (reference sequence).

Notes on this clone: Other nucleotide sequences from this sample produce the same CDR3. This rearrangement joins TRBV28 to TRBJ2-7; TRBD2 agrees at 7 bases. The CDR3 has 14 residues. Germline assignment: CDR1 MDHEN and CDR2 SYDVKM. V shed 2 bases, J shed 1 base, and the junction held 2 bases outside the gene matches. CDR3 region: CASSLTGGSYEQYF. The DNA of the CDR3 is TGTGCCAGCAGTTTAACGGGGGGATCCTACGAGCAGTACTTC.